The text below deals with one T cell receptor beta chain. This sample stems from a study of shared clonotypes between healthy human individuals. Per the germline V gene, CDR1 is MDHEN and CDR2 is SYDVKM. Deletions cut 8 bases from V and 3 bases from J, with 8 bases between. CDR3 length: 13 amino acids. Roughly 30,000 T cell genomes (about 0.2 ug DNA) went into each sorted-subset replicate. Produced via immunoSEQ multiplex PCR; TCRdb's table is partial and in-frame only. The table includes millions of clones, more than 90% detected once. This clonotype was obtained from a man aged 18 to 30 in good health. V and J are TRBV28 and TRBJ1-6; D unresolved. Sequenced input: naive CD4+ T cells sorted from blood. Subset reported: CD45RA+ positively selected. CDR3 bases: TGTGCCAGCGACGGCCTCTATAATTCACCCCTCCACTTT. This sequence encodes CASDGLYNSPLHF.